The clone carrying this T cell receptor (beta chain) occurred a few times. Its target is not known. Trimming shortened V by 1 base and J by 8 bases, and 8 bases separated the two germline ends. In germline, CDR1 is LGHDT, CDR2 YNNKEL (reference sequence). The CDR3 is 12 residues long. Sequencing used immunoSEQ multiplex PCR; TCRdb keeps in-frame clones, though not all of them. The sample holds about 140,000 clones, about 92% seen once. These data are taken from a study of T cell responses to AZD1222 COVID-19 vaccine. Study-wide findings and caveats: Spike-specific TCR depth and breadth grew after two AZD1222 doses. In a largely white British group with more females than males, clonal diversity was possibly underestimated.

The TCR was taken from an adult in good health. The chain carries TRBV3-1 (or the pseudogene TRBV3-2) and TRBJ1-1, with no clear D. The sequenced sample was peripheral blood, obtained on day 0 of AZD1222 vaccination. CDR3 loop: CASSQGAGEAFF. CDR3 sequence (DNA): TGTGCCAGCAGCCAAGGTGCTGGCGAAGCTTTCTTT.